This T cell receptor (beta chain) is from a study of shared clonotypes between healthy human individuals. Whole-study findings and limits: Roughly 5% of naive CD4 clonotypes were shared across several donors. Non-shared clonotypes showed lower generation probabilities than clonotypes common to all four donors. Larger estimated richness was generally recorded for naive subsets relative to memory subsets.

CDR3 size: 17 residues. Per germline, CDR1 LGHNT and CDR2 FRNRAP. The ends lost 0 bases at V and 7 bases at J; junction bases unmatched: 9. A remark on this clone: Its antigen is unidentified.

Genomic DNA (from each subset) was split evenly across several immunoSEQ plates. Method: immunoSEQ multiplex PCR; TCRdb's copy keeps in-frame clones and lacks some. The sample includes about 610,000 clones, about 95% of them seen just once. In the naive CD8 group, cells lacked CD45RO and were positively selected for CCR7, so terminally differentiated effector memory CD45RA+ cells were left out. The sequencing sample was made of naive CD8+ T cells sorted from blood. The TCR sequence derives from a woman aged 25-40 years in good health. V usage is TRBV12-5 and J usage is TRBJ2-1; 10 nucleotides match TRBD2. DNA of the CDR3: TGTGCTAGTGGTTTGGTTTCAGGGAGCGGGAGGGCTAATGAGCAGTTCTTC. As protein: CASGLVSGSGRANEQFF.